Described below is a single TCR beta chain sequence and its context. Other DNA sequences in this sample translate to the same CDR3. This specimen belongs to a study of blood T cell repertoires in COVID-19. Whole-study context: In each case, the material was cDNA or gDNA derived from T cells, B-cell-depleted T cells, or PBMCs.

CDR1 and CDR2 (germline): SGHAT, FQNNGV. The CDR3 length is 15 residues. V lost 5 bases to trimming and J lost 4 bases; unmatched junction nucleotides: 7. Original data processing: Estimation of nucleated cell counts relied on the amplification of reference gene primers. Data came from immunoSEQ multiplex PCR; TCRdb stores just in-frame clones and leaves some out. That table furnishes V, J and clone size, whereas the DNA furnished D and trimming. In the table there are 400,000 to 550,000 clones, about 89% of which are singletons. The V gene is TRBV11-2, the J gene TRBJ2-1, with 8 bases identical to TRBD2. This TCR came from a woman younger than 45 with acute or convalescent COVID-19. Source material: peripheral blood. CDR3: CASSLGAGGYNEQFF. CDR3 DNA sequence: TGTGCCAGCAGCCTGGGGGCGGGGGGTTACAATGAGCAGTTCTTC.